One and the same sample provided the 14 T cell receptor beta chains below, sequenced in a study of blood T cell repertoires in COVID-19. Measured with immunoSEQ multiplex PCR; TCRdb has only the in-frame clones, and not every one. The sample holds 95,000 to 120,000 clones, approximately 91% seen once. Source material: peripheral blood. These receptors all stem from an older woman who had recovered from COVID-19.

The CDR3 nucleotides read TGTGCCAGTAAATGGGACAGGAGTAATGAAAAACTGTTTTTT. This encodes CASKWDRSNEKLFF. V usage is TRBV2 and J usage is TRBJ1-4; 8 bases are a match to TRBD1. CDR1 is SNHLY and CDR2 is FYNNEI in the germline V gene. The CDR3 contains 14 residues. Losses at the gene ends were 9 bases for V and 4 bases for J; bases not matched to a gene: 7. Complete variable domain (other parts from reference TRBV2 and TRBJ1-4): EPEVTQTPSHQVTQMGQEVILRCVPISNHLYFYWYRQILGQKVEFLVSFYNNEISEKSEIFDDQFSVERPDGSNFTLKIRSTKLEDSAMYFCASKWDRSNEKLFFGSGTQLSVL.

The chain has TRBV4-3 and TRBJ2-3, with D possibly TRBD1 on 5 matching bases. Germline assignment: CDR1 LGHNA and CDR2 YSLEER. The V gene lost 1 base and the J gene lost 5 bases, with 10 bases spanning the gap. The CDR3 covers 14 residues. CDR3 loop: CASSQAWGLDTQYF. CDR3 nucleotides: TGCGCCAGCAGCCAAGCATGGGGCTTAGATACGCAGTATTTT.

This chain uses TRBV2 with TRBJ2-3, with 10 bases lining up with TRBD1. This CDR3 spans 14 amino acids. CDR1 is SNHLY and CDR2 is FYNNEI in the germline V gene. The V and J ends lost 7 bases and 8 bases, in that order; junction bases with no gene match: 9. The CDR3 loop reads CASTPGQGRGTQYF. DNA for the CDR3: TGTGCCAGCACCCCGGGACAGGGGAGGGGTACGCAGTATTTT.

This chain uses TRBV3-1 (or the pseudogene TRBV3-2) with TRBJ2-1, with 13 bases aligning to TRBD2. The germline V gene encodes CDR1 LGHDT and CDR2 YNNKEL (reference sequence). This CDR3 has 18 residues. With V trimmed by 0 bases and J by 2 bases, 4 bases remained unmatched. DNA of the CDR3: TGTGCCAGCAGCCAAGAACTAGCGGGAGGGCGCACCTACAATGAGCAGTTCTTC. Translation gives CASSQELAGGRTYNEQFF.

This clone was counted a few times. The CDR3 coding sequence is TGTGCCAGCAGACGAGGGGGAGGACTCCCAAATGAGCAGTTCTTC. It yields the protein CASRRGGGLPNEQFF. J is TRBJ2-1 and V is TRBV7-8; the D call may be TRBD1 or TRBD2 (6 bases each). The germline V and J ends were trimmed by 6 bases and 7 bases, with 19 bases remaining between them. Germline V gene data show CDR1 as SGHVS and CDR2 as FQNEAQ. The CDR3 runs to 15 residues.

The rearrangement uses TRBV4-2 and TRBJ2-3; D might be TRBD1 (5 bases). This CDR3 has 18 amino acids. V was clipped by 0 bases and J by 3 bases, with 19 bases between them. The V gene's germline CDR1 is LGHNA and CDR2 YNFKEQ. CDR3 coding DNA: TGTGCCAGCAGCCAAGAAGAGCAACCGCAGGGTGTTACAGATACGCAGTATTTT. Translated, it gives CASSQEEQPQGVTDTQYF.

The rearrangement links TRBV5-4 to TRBJ1-1; no clear D. The V gene's germline CDR1 is SGHNT and CDR2 YYREEE (reference sequence). The CDR3 has 13 amino acids. V shed 2 bases and J shed 1 base, with 6 bases lying between them. In nucleotides, the CDR3 is TGTGCCAGCAGCTTCAGACAGAACACTGAAGCTTTCTTT. Amino acids: CASSFRQNTEAFF.

The V and J genes are TRBV27 and TRBJ2-1, with TRBD1 as a possible D gene (5 bases). CDR1 and CDR2 (germline): MNHEY, SMNVEV (reference sequence). V gave up 6 bases and J gave up 4 bases, with 13 bases separating them. The CDR3 consists of 14 residues. Here the CDR3 reads CASSSVGAYNEQFF. DNA for the CDR3: TGTGCCAGCAGCTCCGTTGGGGCGTACAATGAGCAGTTCTTC.

This chain uses TRBV7-3 with TRBJ2-1; D unresolved. With 5 bases removed from V and 9 bases from J, the gap between germline ends came to 17 bases. This CDR3 spans 14 amino acids. Germline V gene lookup returns CDR1 SGHTA and CDR2 FQGTGA. CDR3 amino acids: CASSLKYSSGEQFF. CDR3 DNA: TGTGCCAGCAGCCTTAAGTACTCGTCGGGTGAGCAGTTCTTC.

V and J are TRBV29-1 and TRBJ2-2, with 9 bases lining up with TRBD2. V was clipped by 5 bases and J by 4 bases; unmatched bases: 11. This CDR3 is built from 16 residues. In germline, CDR1 is SQVTM, CDR2 ANQGSEA. Written as DNA, the CDR3 is TGCAGCGTTAGGTCGGTAGCGGGGGCTTCCACCGGGGAGCTGTTTTTT. It encodes CSVRSVAGASTGELFF.

The chain employs TRBV7-2 and TRBJ1-3, with 9 bases that match TRBD1. V lost 5 bases and J lost 2; bases outside the gene matches: 4. This CDR3 spans 15 amino acids. Germline CDR1 reads SGHTA; CDR2 reads FQGNSA. In nucleotides, the CDR3 is TGTGCCAGCAGCCCACAGGGGGCAACTGGAAACACCATATATTTT. As protein: CASSPQGATGNTIYF.

The chain uses TRBV27 and TRBJ2-2; 7 bases fit TRBD2. The V segment lost 6 bases and the J segment 7 bases; nucleotides outside the gene matches: 8. Germline assignment: CDR1 MNHEY and CDR2 SMNVEV (reference sequence). The CDR3 runs 14 residues. CDR3 nucleotide sequence: TGTGCCAGCAGGGGGTCGGGGGGTGGCGGGGAGCTGTTTTTT. This gives the protein CASRGSGGGGELFF.

This chain uses TRBV20-1 with TRBJ2-1, with D uncertain. Germline CDR1 is DFQATT and CDR2 is SNEGSKA (reference sequence). The CDR3 contains 11 residues. Trimming removed 0 bases at V and 10 bases at J, with 7 bases between. For the CDR3, the DNA is TGCAGTGCTAGAGATCGGTGGGAGCAGTTCTTC. Amino acids: CSARDRWEQFF.

This clone occurred once. This chain uses TRBV5-1 with TRBJ2-2; tentative D call: TRBD1 (6 bases). V was shortened by 0 bases and J by 5 bases, with 14 bases between the two germline ends. The CDR3 is 16 amino acids. Germline CDR1 is SGHRS and CDR2 is YFSETQ. CDR3 in amino acids: CASSLAWTAITGELFF. CDR3 bases: TGCGCCAGCAGCTTGGCATGGACAGCGATTACCGGGGAGCTGTTTTTT.